The 14 T cell receptor beta chains in this list originate from one sample, sequenced in a study of regulatory T cells in long-lasting Graves disease. In building TCR beta libraries, iRepertoire HTBI primers were used together with Arm-PCR of CDR3 regions. TCRdb used MiXCR to reprocess the multiplex PCR reads, holding one entry per CDR3 protein. Among roughly 430,000 distinct CDR3 sequences listed, about 16% were seen once. Described time point: newly diagnosed GD, antithyroid drugs for less than 3 months. From PBMCs, RNA was extracted and then used to make the TCR library. In addition, the sample was reused for a study of T cells in Graves' hyperthyroidism and ophthalmopathy.

The sequencing here drew on peripheral blood mononuclear cells (PBMCs), taken at new diagnosis, from a patient treated with antithyroid drugs. The receptors originated from a woman aged 25 to 39 with Graves disease.

This clonotype appeared many times. The chain couples TRBV28 to TRBJ1-2, with a tentative D call TRBD1 (5 bases). Trimming removed 6 bases at V and 7 bases at J, with 15 bases between. The germline V gene has CDR1 MDHEN and CDR2 SYDVKM. CDR3 length equals 13 residues. The CDR3 DNA follows: TGTGCCAGCAGCTCGACAGAGAGTCGTGGCTACACCTTC. Its protein product is CASSSTESRGYTF.

This chain uses TRBV9 with TRBJ1-1; D call uncertain. The V gene's germline CDR1 is SGDLS and CDR2 YYNGEE. This CDR3 is 14 amino acids long. The V gene lost 0 bases and the J gene lost 3 bases, with 9 bases spanning the gap. The CDR3 DNA reads TGTGCCAGCAGCGTAGTGGGGTCGTACACTGAAGCTTTCTTT. Amino acids: CASSVVGSYTEAFF.

This clonotype was seen a few times. V usage is TRBV4-3 and J usage is TRBJ2-5; 9 bases match TRBD1. Germline V gives CDR1 LGHNA, CDR2 YSLEER. CDR3 size: 14 residues. V shed 5 bases and J 5 bases; nucleotides not matched to a gene: 6. CDR3 region: CASSLGQGIETQYF. CDR3 nucleotides: TGCGCCAGCAGCTTGGGACAGGGTATTGAGACCCAGTACTTC.

This clonotype was observed at least ten times. V gene TRBV7-9 combines with J gene TRBJ2-7; D possibly corresponds to TRBD2 (6 bases). The CDR3 is made up of 14 amino acids. Trimming left V 5 bases short and J 3 bases short, with 14 bases between. The germline gives CDR1 SEHNR, CDR2 FQNEAQ (reference sequence). DNA of the CDR3: TGTGCCAGCAGCCCCCGGCTAGCGCGCTACGAGCAGTACTTC. Protein product: CASSPRLARYEQYF.

This clonotype came up many times. V and J are TRBV10-2 and TRBJ1-5; TRBD1 aligns across 8 bases. Germline CDR1 reads WSHSY; CDR2 reads SAAADI. The V segment lost 5 bases and the J segment 3 bases; nucleotides outside the gene matches: 9. The CDR3 is 16 residues long. In nucleotides, the CDR3 is TGCGCCAGCAGTAAGAGGCGGACAGGGAACAATCAGCCCCAGCATTTT. As protein: CASSKRRTGNNQPQHF.

The chain has TRBV6-5 and TRBJ1-2; no firm D call. The V and J ends lost 1 base and 8 bases respectively, with 11 bases between them. This CDR3 is built from 13 residues. Germline V gives CDR1 MNHEY, CDR2 SVGAGI. CDR3 in amino acids: CASSYFVRGGYTF. CDR3 coding DNA: TGTGCCAGCAGTTACTTCGTCCGGGGAGGCTACACCTTC.

This clonotype came up a few times. The chain recombines TRBV5-4 with TRBJ2-5; 8 bases fit TRBD2. The CDR3 length is 14 residues. V shed 3 bases and J 5 bases; nucleotides not matched to a gene: 6. Germline V gives CDR1 SGHNT, CDR2 YYREEE (reference sequence). The CDR3 DNA sequence: TGTGCCAGCAGCTATAGACTAGCGAGGGAGACCCAGTACTTC. This sequence encodes CASSYRLARETQYF.

This clonotype was picked up many times. The chain is built from TRBV28 and TRBJ2-1; the match to TRBD2 covers 11 bases. Germline trimming cut 5 bases from V and 4 bases from J; bases unmatched to any gene: 13. Germline loops: CDR1 MDHEN, CDR2 SYDVKM. The CDR3 has 18 residues. CDR3: CASSPATSGSTEYNEQFF. CDR3 nucleotide sequence: TGTGCCAGCAGTCCCGCCACTAGCGGGAGTACGGAATACAATGAGCAGTTCTTC.

This clonotype was seen many times. The genes are TRBV28 and TRBJ2-1, with TRBD2 matching 8 bases. With 1 base clipped from V and 5 bases from J, the junction kept 16 bases outside the gene matches. Looked up from germline, CDR1 is MDHEN and CDR2 is SYDVKM. This CDR3 contains 19 residues. CDR3 sequence reads: CASSLSFPVPGGPNNEQFF. CDR3 bases: TGTGCCAGCAGTTTATCCTTCCCTGTTCCGGGAGGGCCTAACAATGAGCAGTTCTTC.

This clonotype came up many times. The rearrangement joins TRBV28 to TRBJ1-6, with TRBD1 identical over 9 bases. J gave up 9 bases and V 5 bases, and 5 bases lay outside the gene matches. The CDR3 totals 14 residues. The germline gives CDR1 MDHEN, CDR2 SYDVKM. The CDR3 is CASSTGQGSSPLHF. The CDR3, as DNA: TGTGCCAGCAGTACGGGACAGGGAAGTTCACCCCTCCACTTT. Full variable domain (remainder filled in from reference TRBV28 and TRBJ1-6): DVKVTQSSRYLVKRTGEKVFLECVQDMDHENMFWYRQDPGLGLRLIYFSYDVKMKEKGDIPEGYSVSREKKERFSLILESASTNQTSMYLCASSTGQGSSPLHFGNGTRLTVT.

At least ten counts were recorded for this clonotype. V gene TRBV11-2 combines with J gene TRBJ2-3; TRBD2 matches at 8 bases. Germline lookup yields CDR1 SGHAT and CDR2 FQNNGV. V shed 2 bases, J shed 6 bases, and the junction held 13 bases outside the gene matches. There are 17 residues in the CDR3. The CDR3 coding sequence is TGTGCCAGCAGCTTAATGGTGCCCGGGACTAGACCTGATACGCAGTATTTT. Protein sequence: CASSLMVPGTRPDTQYF. Using reference TRBV11-2 and TRBJ2-3 for the parts outside the CDR3, the full variable domain is EAGVAQSPRYKIIEKRQSVAFWCNPISGHATLYWYQQILGQGPKLLIQFQNNGVVDDSQLPKDRFSAERLKGVDSTLKIQPAKLEDSAVYLCASSLMVPGTRPDTQYFGPGTRLTVL.

As DNA, the CDR3 is TGTGCCAGCAGCGGCCGGACAGGGGGCGGCACCGGGGAGCTGTTTTTT. Translating it yields CASSGRTGGGTGELFF. The chain joins TRBV7-6 to TRBJ2-2, with 11 bases matching TRBD1. This CDR3 contains 16 residues. V shed 5 bases, J shed 4 bases, and the junction held 6 bases outside the gene matches. Germline V lookup: CDR1 SGHVS, CDR2 FNYEAQ.

The V call is TRBV19, the J call TRBJ2-1; 14 nucleotides line up with TRBD2. Germline CDR1 LNHDA, CDR2 SQIVND (reference sequence). There are 16 residues in the CDR3. J lost 7 bases, V lost 7 bases, and 9 bases had no gene match. The DNA of the CDR3 is TGTGCCAGTAATGGGTACGGGACTAGCGGGAGTAATGAGCAGTTCTTC. Its translation: CASNGYGTSGSNEQFF.

This clonotype came up many times. Here the CDR3 DNA reads TGCGCCAGCAGCTTAGCGGGGAGGTCTGGCTACACCTTC. Its protein product is CASSLAGRSGYTF. V is TRBV5-1 and J is TRBJ1-2; D is ambiguous. Germline CDR1 and CDR2: SGHRS and YFSETQ. V lost 2 bases and J 7 bases, leaving 12 bases between the germline ends. The CDR3 is made up of 13 amino acids.